This TCR beta chain was captured by sequencing in a study of blood T cell repertoires in COVID-19. The data were produced by immunoSEQ multiplex PCR, yet TCRdb's version contains in-frame clones alone and is incomplete. The data show tens of thousands of clones, less than 95% seen once. Germline values: CDR1 LGHNA, CDR2 YNFKEQ. CDR3 size: 16 residues. J gave up 6 bases and V 1 base, and 8 bases lay outside the gene matches. V usage is TRBV4-2 and J usage is TRBJ2-7, with 11 bases lining up with TRBD1. What was sequenced was peripheral blood. The receptor's source is a woman in her 40s with active COVID-19. DNA of the CDR3: TGTGCCAGCAGCCAAGGGCCCCGGGACAGGGGGGGCGAGCAGTACTTC. Protein product: CASSQGPRDRGGEQYF.